The TCR beta chain under discussion was sequenced for a study of shared clonotypes between healthy human individuals. In the sorted-subset replicate PCRs, approximately 200 ng DNA, 25,000 to 30,000 T cell genomes, was used. Measured with immunoSEQ multiplex PCR; TCRdb has only the in-frame clones, and not every one. The sample includes over 400,000 clones, roughly 95% of them seen just once. The receptor was derived from a woman aged 25 to 45 in good health. The sequenced material came from naive CD4+ T cells sorted from blood. The sample's subset: CD45RA+ positively selected.

CDR3 coding DNA: TGTGCCAGCAGCCTTGGACTAGCGGGGAGCACAGATACGCAGTATTTT. Its protein is CASSLGLAGSTDTQYF. J is TRBJ2-3 and V is TRBV5-4; TRBD2 aligns across 12 bases. The V gene end was trimmed by 4 bases and the J gene end by 0 bases; junction bases not matched to a gene: 3. The CDR3 spans 16 residues. Germline CDR1 is SGHNT and CDR2 is YYREEE (reference sequence).